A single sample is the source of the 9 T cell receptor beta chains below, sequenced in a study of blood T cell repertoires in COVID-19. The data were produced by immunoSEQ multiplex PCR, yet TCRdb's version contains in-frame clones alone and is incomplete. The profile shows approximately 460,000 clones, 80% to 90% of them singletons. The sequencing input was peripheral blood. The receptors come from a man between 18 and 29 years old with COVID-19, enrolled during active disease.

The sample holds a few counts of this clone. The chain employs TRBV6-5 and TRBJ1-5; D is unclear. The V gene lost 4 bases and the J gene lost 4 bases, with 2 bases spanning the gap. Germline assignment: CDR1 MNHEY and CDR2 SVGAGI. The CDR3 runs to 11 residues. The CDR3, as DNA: TGTGCCAGCAGTTCGAATCAGCCCCAGCATTTT. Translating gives CASSSNQPQHF.

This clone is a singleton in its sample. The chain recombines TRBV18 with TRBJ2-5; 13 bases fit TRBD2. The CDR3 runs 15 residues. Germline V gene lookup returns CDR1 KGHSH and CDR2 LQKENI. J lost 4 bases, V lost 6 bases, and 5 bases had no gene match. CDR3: CASSGLAGDRETQYF. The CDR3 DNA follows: TGTGCCAGCTCTGGACTAGCGGGAGACCGAGAGACCCAGTACTTC.

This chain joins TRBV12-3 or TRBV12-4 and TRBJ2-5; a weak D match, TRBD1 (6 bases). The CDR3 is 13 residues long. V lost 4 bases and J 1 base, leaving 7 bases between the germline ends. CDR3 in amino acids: CASSWDIQETQYF. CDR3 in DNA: TGTGCCAGCAGTTGGGACATCCAAGAGACCCAGTACTTC.

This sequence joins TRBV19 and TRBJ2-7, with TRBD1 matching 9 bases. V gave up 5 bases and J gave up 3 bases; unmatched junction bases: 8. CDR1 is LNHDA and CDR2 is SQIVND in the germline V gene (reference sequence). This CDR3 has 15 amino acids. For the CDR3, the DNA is TGTGCCAGTAGTTCGGACAGGGGTTCCCACTACGAGCAGTACTTC. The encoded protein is CASSSDRGSHYEQYF. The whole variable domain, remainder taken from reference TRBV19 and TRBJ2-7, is DGGITQSPKYLFRKEGQNVTLSCEQNLNHDAMYWYRQDPGQGLRLIYYSQIVNDFQKGDIAEGYSVSREKKESFPLTVTSAQKNPTAFYLCASSSDRGSHYEQYFGPGTRLTVT.

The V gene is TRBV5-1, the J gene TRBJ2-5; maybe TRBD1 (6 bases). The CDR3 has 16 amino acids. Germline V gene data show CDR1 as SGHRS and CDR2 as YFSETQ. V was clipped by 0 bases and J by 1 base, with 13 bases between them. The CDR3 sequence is CASSLEPLDSQETQYF. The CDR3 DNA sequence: TGCGCCAGCAGCTTGGAGCCCCTGGACAGCCAAGAGACCCAGTACTTC. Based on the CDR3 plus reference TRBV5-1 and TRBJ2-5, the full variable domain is KAGVTQTPRYLIKTRGQQVTLSCSPISGHRSVSWYQQTPGQGLQFLFEYFSETQRNKGNFPGRFSGRQFSNSRSEMNVSTLELGDSALYLCASSLEPLDSQETQYFGPGTRLLVL.

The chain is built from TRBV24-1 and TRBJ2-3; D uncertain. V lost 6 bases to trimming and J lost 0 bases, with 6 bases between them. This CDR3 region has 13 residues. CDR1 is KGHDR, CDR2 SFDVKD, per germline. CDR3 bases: TGTGCCACCAGTCGCCAGAGCACAGATACGCAGTATTTT. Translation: CATSRQSTDTQYF.

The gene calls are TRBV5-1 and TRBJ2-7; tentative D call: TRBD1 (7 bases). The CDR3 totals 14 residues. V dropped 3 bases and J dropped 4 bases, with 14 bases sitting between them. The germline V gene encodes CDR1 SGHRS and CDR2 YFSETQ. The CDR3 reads CASSWGDRNYEQYF. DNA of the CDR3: TGCGCCAGCAGCTGGGGGGACAGAAATTACGAGCAGTACTTC.

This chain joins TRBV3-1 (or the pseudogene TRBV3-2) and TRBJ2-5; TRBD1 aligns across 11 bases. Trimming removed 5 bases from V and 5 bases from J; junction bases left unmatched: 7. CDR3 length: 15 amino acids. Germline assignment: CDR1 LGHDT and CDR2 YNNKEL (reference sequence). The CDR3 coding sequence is TGTGCCAGCAGCGGACGGACAGGGGGCTTTGAGACCCAGTACTTC. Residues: CASSGRTGGFETQYF.

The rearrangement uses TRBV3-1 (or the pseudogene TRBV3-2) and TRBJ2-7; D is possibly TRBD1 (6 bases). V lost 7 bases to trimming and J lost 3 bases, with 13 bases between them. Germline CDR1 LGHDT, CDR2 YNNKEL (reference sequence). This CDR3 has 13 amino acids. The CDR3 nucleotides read TGTGCCAGCAAGGGACAATCTAGCTACGAGCAGTACTTC. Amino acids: CASKGQSSYEQYF.